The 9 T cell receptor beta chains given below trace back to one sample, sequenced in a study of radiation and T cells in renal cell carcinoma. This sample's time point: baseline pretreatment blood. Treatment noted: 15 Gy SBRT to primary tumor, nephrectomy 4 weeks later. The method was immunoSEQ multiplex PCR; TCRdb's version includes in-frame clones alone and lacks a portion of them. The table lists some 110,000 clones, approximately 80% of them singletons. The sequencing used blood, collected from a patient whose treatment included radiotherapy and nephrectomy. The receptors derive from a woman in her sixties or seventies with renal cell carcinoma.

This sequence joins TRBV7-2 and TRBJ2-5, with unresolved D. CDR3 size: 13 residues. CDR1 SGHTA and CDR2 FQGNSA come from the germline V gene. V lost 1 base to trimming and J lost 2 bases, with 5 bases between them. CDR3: CASSLVVQETQYF. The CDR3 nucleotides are TGTGCCAGCAGCTTAGTGGTACAAGAGACCCAGTACTTC.

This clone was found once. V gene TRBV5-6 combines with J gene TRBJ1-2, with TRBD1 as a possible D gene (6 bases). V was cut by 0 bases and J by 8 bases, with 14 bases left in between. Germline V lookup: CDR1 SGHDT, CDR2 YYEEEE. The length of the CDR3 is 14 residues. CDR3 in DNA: TGTGCCAGCAGCTTGGGGGGGCAGCTGGGAGGCTACACCTTC. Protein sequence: CASSLGGQLGGYTF. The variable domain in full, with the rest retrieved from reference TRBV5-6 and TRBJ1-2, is DAGVTQSPTHLIKTRGQQVTLRCSPKSGHDTVSWYQQALGQGPQFIFQYYEEEERQRGNFPDRFSGHQFPNYSSELNVNALLLGDSALYLCASSLGGQLGGYTFGSGTRLTVV.

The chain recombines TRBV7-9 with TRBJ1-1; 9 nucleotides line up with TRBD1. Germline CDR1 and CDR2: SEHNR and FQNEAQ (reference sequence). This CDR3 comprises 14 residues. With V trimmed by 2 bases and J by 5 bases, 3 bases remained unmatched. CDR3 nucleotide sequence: TGTGCCAGCAGCTTAACAGGGGGCTTGACTGAAGCTTTCTTT. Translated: CASSLTGGLTEAFF.

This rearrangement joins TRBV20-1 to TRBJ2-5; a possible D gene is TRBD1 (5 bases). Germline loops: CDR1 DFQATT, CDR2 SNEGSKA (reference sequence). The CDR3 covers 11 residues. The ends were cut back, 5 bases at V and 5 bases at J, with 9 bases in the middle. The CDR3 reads CSAQGGETQYF. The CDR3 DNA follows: TGCAGTGCTCAGGGTGGCGAGACCCAGTACTTC.

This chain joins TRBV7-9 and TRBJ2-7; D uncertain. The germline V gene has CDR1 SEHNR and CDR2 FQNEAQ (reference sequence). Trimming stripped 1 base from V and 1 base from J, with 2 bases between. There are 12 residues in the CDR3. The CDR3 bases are TGTGCCAGCAGCTTAGTATCCTACGAGCAGTACTTC. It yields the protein CASSLVSYEQYF. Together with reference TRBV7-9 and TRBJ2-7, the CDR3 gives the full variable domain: DTGVSQNPRHKITKRGQNVTFRCDPISEHNRLYWYRQTLGQGPEFLTYFQNEAQLEKSRLLSDRFSAERPKGSFSTLEIQRTEQGDSAMYLCASSLVSYEQYFGPGTRLTVT.

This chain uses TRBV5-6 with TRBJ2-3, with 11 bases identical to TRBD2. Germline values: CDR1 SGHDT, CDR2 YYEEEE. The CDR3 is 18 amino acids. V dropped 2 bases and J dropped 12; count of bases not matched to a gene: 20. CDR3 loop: CASSFGSNASGRRGFQYF. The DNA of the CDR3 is TGTGCCAGCAGCTTTGGGTCAAACGCTAGCGGGAGGAGAGGGTTTCAGTATTTT.

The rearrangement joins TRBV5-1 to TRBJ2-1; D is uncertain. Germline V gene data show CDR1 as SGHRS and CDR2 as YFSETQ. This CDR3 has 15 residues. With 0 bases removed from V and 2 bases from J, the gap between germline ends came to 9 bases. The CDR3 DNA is TGCGCCAGCAGCTTGGGGGAACAGACCTACAATGAGCAGTTCTTC. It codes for CASSLGEQTYNEQFF.

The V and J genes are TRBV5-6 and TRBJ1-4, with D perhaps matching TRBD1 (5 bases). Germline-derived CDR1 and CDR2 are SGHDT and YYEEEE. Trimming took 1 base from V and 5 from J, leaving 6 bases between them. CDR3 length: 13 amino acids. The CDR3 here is CASSLRGNEKLFF. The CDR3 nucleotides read TGTGCCAGCAGCTTGCGGGGGAATGAAAAACTGTTTTTT.

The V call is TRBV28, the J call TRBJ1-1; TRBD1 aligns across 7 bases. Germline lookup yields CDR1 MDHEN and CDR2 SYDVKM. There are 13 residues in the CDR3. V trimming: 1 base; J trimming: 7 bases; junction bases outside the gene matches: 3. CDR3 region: CASSLFNRGEAFF. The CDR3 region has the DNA TGTGCCAGCAGTTTATTTAACAGGGGTGAAGCTTTCTTT.